This T cell receptor (beta chain) appears in the sequencing data of a study of T-cell reconstitution after alpha-beta-depleted transplantation in children. Study conclusions and caveats: Several hundred graft clones that had expanded were reportedly the source of alpha-beta T cells about two months after transplant. The study traced high day-60 TCRbeta diversity in some patients to surviving recipient T cells and thymic progenitors. A year post-transplant, T-cell counts and diversity derived mostly from newly produced T cells.

During its preparation, the TCRbeta library received unique molecular identifiers. TCRdb re-derived calls from the PCR reads in MiXCR, one entry per CDR3 protein. The sample has roughly 790,000 distinct CDR3 sequences; 16% are singletons. This clonotype was seen more than once but under ten times. Antigen unknown. The sample was PBMCs, mostly from graft donor cells, taken 360 days after TCRalphabeta/CD19-depleted stem cell transplant. The TCR sequence derives from a male patient aged 10-17 years who had a stem cell transplant for acute lymphoblastic leukemia, so the T cells may come from the graft donor.

CDR3 DNA sequence: TGTGCCAGCAGTGAATATGAAGGGACAGCCGGTGAGCAGTTCTTC. This codes for CASSEYEGTAGEQFF. The J gene is TRBJ2-1, the V gene TRBV2; the match to TRBD1 covers 7 bases. This CDR3 contains 15 residues. Germline V gene data show CDR1 as SNHLY and CDR2 as FYNNEI. Unmatched junction bases numbered 10, after V lost 2 bases and J lost 9 bases. The full variable domain, completed using reference TRBV2 and TRBJ2-1, is EPEVTQTPSHQVTQMGQEVILRCVPISNHLYFYWYRQILGQKVEFLVSFYNNEISEKSEIFDDQFSVERPDGSNFTLKIRSTKLEDSAMYFCASSEYEGTAGEQFFGPGTRLTVL.